What follows are 28 T cell receptor beta chains derived from one specimen sequenced in a study of cytomegalovirus exposure and HLA in healthy donors. This PCR relied on a set of 60 Vbeta primers and 13 Jbeta primers. Data came from immunoSEQ multiplex PCR; TCRdb stores just in-frame clones and leaves some out. This sample has fewer than 250,000 clones, with 70% to 90% found just once. Source material: PBMCs. Every receptor here comes from a human donor in good health.

This rearrangement joins TRBV6-5 to TRBJ1-4, with 9 bases that match TRBD1. Trimming at V came to 0 bases and at J to 8 bases, leaving 7 bases not matched to a gene. This CDR3 contains 16 residues. Germline loops: CDR1 MNHEY, CDR2 SVGAGI. This CDR3 is CASSYSRTGVVEKLFF. Here the CDR3 DNA reads TGTGCCAGCAGTTACTCAAGGACAGGGGTTGTGGAAAAACTGTTTTTT.

CDR3 DNA sequence: TGTGCCAGTAGCCCGGGACACGGGAACCAAGAGACCCAGTACTTC. As protein: CASSPGHGNQETQYF. This sequence joins TRBV19 and TRBJ2-5, with a possible D match to TRBD1 (6 bases). V shed 6 bases and J shed 0 bases, with 14 bases lying between them. CDR1 is LNHDA, CDR2 SQIVND, per germline (reference sequence). The CDR3 loop spans 15 amino acids.

This chain joins TRBV11-2 and TRBJ2-7, with D perhaps TRBD2 (5 bases). The CDR3 has 15 amino acids. V was shortened by 8 bases and J by 5 bases, with 22 bases between the two germline ends. CDR1 is SGHAT and CDR2 is FQNNGV in the germline V gene. This CDR3 reads CASWFRWRVLHEQYF. As DNA, the CDR3 is TGTGCCAGCTGGTTTCGGTGGCGGGTTCTCCACGAGCAGTACTTC.

The V call is TRBV19, the J call TRBJ2-1; a weak D match, TRBD1 (5 bases). CDR3 length: 16 residues. V lost 3 bases, J lost 6 bases, and 18 bases lay in between. From germline, CDR1 is LNHDA and CDR2 SQIVND (reference sequence). CDR3 protein: CASSIDPQGSGNEQFF. CDR3 DNA sequence: TGTGCCAGTAGTATCGATCCTCAGGGCTCAGGCAATGAGCAGTTCTTC.

The gene calls are TRBV5-1 and TRBJ1-1; possibly TRBD1 for D (6 bases). The CDR3 sequence is 15 residues long. CDR1 is SGHRS, CDR2 YFSETQ, per germline. V dropped 2 bases and J dropped 1 base, with 12 bases sitting between them. The CDR3 here is CASSFLTGPNTEAFF. The DNA for the CDR3 is TGCGCCAGCAGCTTCTTGACAGGTCCGAACACTGAAGCTTTCTTT.

The chain couples TRBV11-2 to TRBJ1-4, with 9 bases that match TRBD1. The junction had 11 bases not matched to a gene; V was cut back by 5 bases and J by 10 bases. This CDR3 has 15 residues. Germline CDR1 reads SGHAT; CDR2 reads FQNNGV. CDR3 nucleotide sequence: TGTGCCAGCAGCCCCCTTCGACAGGACAGGGGAAAACTGTTTTTT. Translated: CASSPLRQDRGKLFF.

The V call is TRBV15, the J call TRBJ2-7, with D maybe TRBD2 (6 bases). This CDR3 region has 16 residues. Trimming stripped 1 base from V and 0 bases from J, with 13 bases between. CDR1 and CDR2 (germline): LNHNV, YYDKDF (reference sequence). CDR3 region: CATSRGMGRGSYEQYF. CDR3 DNA sequence: TGTGCCACCAGCAGAGGTATGGGGCGGGGCTCCTACGAGCAGTACTTC. Based on the CDR3 plus reference TRBV15 and TRBJ2-7, the full variable domain is DAMVIQNPRYQVTQFGKPVTLSCSQTLNHNVMYWYQQKSSQAPKLLFHYYDKDFNNEADTPDNFQSRRPNTSFCFLDIRSPGLGDTAMYLCATSRGMGRGSYEQYFGPGTRLTVT.

The CDR3 loop reads CASTWTGHGYTF. Written as DNA, the CDR3 is TGTGCCAGCACTTGGACAGGGCATGGCTACACCTTC. This chain joins TRBV6-5 and TRBJ1-2; TRBD1 aligns across 8 bases. Trimming removed 7 bases from V and 6 bases from J; junction bases left unmatched: 4. CDR1 MNHEY and CDR2 SVGAGI come from the germline V gene. There are 12 residues in the CDR3.

Notes on this clone: The junction shows a germline mismatch at one end, possibly a read error. The chain combines TRBV4-1 with TRBJ2-2, with TRBD1 as a possible D gene (5 bases). Germline V gene data show CDR1 as MGHRA and CDR2 as YSYEKL. The CDR3 has 16 residues. The CDR3 loop is CASTQPRTQNTGELFF. The CDR3 DNA follows: TGCGCCAGCACCCAACCACGGACACAGAACACCGGGGAGCTGTTTTTT.

This chain uses TRBV2 with TRBJ2-7, with TRBD1 matching 12 bases. Looked up from germline, CDR1 is SNHLY and CDR2 is FYNNEI. This CDR3 is built from 15 residues. The V gene end was trimmed by 2 bases and the J gene end by 2 bases; junction bases not matched to a gene: 1. CDR3 region: CASSERDRGPYEQYF. The CDR3 DNA follows: TGTGCCAGCAGTGAACGGGACAGGGGGCCCTACGAGCAGTACTTC.

This rearrangement joins TRBV7-2 to TRBJ2-1, with 7 bases identical to TRBD2. The V gene end was trimmed by 7 bases and the J gene end by 2 bases; junction bases not matched to a gene: 8. Germline CDR1 SGHTA, CDR2 FQGNSA. The CDR3 is made up of 15 amino acids. The CDR3 bases are TGTGCCAGCACCCTCGCCGGGACTACCTACAATGAGCAGTTCTTC. Amino acid sequence: CASTLAGTTYNEQFF. Together with reference TRBV7-2 and TRBJ2-1, the CDR3 gives the full variable domain: GAGVSQSPSNKVTEKGKDVELRCDPISGHTALYWYRQSLGQGLEFLIYFQGNSAPDKSGLPSDRFSAERTGGSVSTLTIQRTQQEDSAVYLCASTLAGTTYNEQFFGPGTRLTVL.

The chain has TRBV28 and TRBJ2-3; D may be TRBD1 (5 bases). This CDR3 comprises 15 residues. The V end lost 5 bases, the J end lost 1 base, and 13 bases lay between the germline ends. Germline loops: CDR1 MDHEN, CDR2 SYDVKM. As DNA, the CDR3 is TGTGCCAGCAGTCTCGACAGTCGGGGCACAGATACGCAGTATTTT. Translated, it gives CASSLDSRGTDTQYF.

The CDR3 DNA sequence: TGTGCCATCAGTGACAGGGGGGTCACTGAAGCTTTCTTT. It yields the protein CAISDRGVTEAFF. The gene calls are TRBV10-3 and TRBJ1-1, with TRBD1 identical over 7 bases. The V segment lost 3 bases and the J segment 4 bases; nucleotides outside the gene matches: 2. This CDR3 is 13 amino acids long. Germline CDR1 ENHRY, CDR2 SYGVKD.

The genes are TRBV5-4 and TRBJ1-2; D ambiguous. Germline CDR1 is SGHNT and CDR2 is YYREEE (reference sequence). Trimming removed 0 bases at V and 2 bases at J, with 11 bases between. The CDR3 covers 15 residues. CDR3 coding DNA: TGTGCCAGCAGCTTGGAGCAGCTAGGAAACTATGGCTACACCTTC. It specifies CASSLEQLGNYGYTF.

The chain employs TRBV4-3 and TRBJ2-5, with D uncertain. Deletions cut 3 bases from V and 4 bases from J, with 9 bases between. This CDR3 has 13 residues. Germline V CDR1 and CDR2: LGHNA, YSLEER. CDR3 loop: CASSQAGSETQYF. The CDR3 coding sequence is TGCGCCAGCAGCCAGGCAGGTTCAGAGACCCAGTACTTC.

This chain joins TRBV10-2 and TRBJ1-3; D is possibly TRBD1 (5 bases). The CDR3 has 14 amino acids. Germline V gene data show CDR1 as WSHSY and CDR2 as SAAADI. The V and J ends lost 6 bases and 2 bases respectively, with 11 bases between them. CDR3 nucleotide sequence: TGCGCCAGCAGCCAACAGGTAGCTGGAAACACCATATATTTT. This translates into CASSQQVAGNTIYF.

V usage is TRBV11-1 and J usage is TRBJ2-5; 8 bases fit TRBD1. From germline, CDR1 is SGHAT and CDR2 FQDESV (reference sequence). J lost 3 bases, V lost 3 bases, and 3 bases had no gene match. The CDR3 is made up of 14 amino acids. The CDR3 loop reads CASSFAGGEETQYF. The CDR3 region has the DNA TGTGCCAGCAGCTTTGCAGGGGGCGAAGAGACCCAGTACTTC. The whole variable domain, remainder taken from reference TRBV11-1 and TRBJ2-5, is EAEVAQSPRYKITEKSQAVAFWCDPISGHATLYWYRQILGQGPELLVQFQDESVVDDSQLPKDRFSAERLKGVDSTLKIQPAELGDSAMYLCASSFAGGEETQYFGPGTRLLVL.

This clone was observed a handful of times. This sequence joins TRBV15 and TRBJ1-1; 9 positions match TRBD1. The CDR3 is made up of 13 amino acids. Germline CDR1 LNHNV, CDR2 YYDKDF (reference sequence). V lost 8 bases, J lost 4 bases, and 5 bases stayed unmatched. CDR3 bases: TGTGCCACCTCGGGACAGGGTGTCACTGAAGCTTTCTTT. This codes for CATSGQGVTEAFF.

This rearrangement joins TRBV7-8 to TRBJ2-7, with a tentative D call TRBD1 (5 bases). The CDR3 totals 15 residues. Germline lookup yields CDR1 SGHVS and CDR2 FQNEAQ. Trimming took 5 bases from V and 0 from J, leaving 14 bases between them. The DNA of the CDR3 is TGTGCCAGCAGCCGTCGCAGGGATTACTCCTACGAGCAGTACTTC. This translates into CASSRRRDYSYEQYF.

The chain recombines TRBV10-3 with TRBJ1-1; 8 positions agree with TRBD1. The trim removed 6 bases at V and 0 bases at J, leaving 6 bases unmatched. Germline loops: CDR1 ENHRY, CDR2 SYGVKD. This CDR3 has 15 amino acids. The CDR3 is CAIRGTGRMNTEAFF. The CDR3 DNA is TGTGCCATCAGGGGGACAGGAAGAATGAACACTGAAGCTTTCTTT.

This chain links TRBV27 with TRBJ1-6, with 9 bases matching TRBD1. V trimming: 4 bases; J trimming: 7 bases; junction bases outside the gene matches: 5. CDR1 is MNHEY, CDR2 SMNVEV, per germline (reference sequence). The CDR3 loop spans 15 amino acids. The CDR3 region is CASSSGTGINSPLHF. In DNA form, the CDR3 reads TGTGCCAGCAGTTCCGGGACAGGGATAAATTCACCCCTCCACTTT.

The CDR3 DNA reads as TGTGCCAGCAGTTTAGTGGGGACAAGGAACTATGGCTACACCTTC. It is translated as CASSLVGTRNYGYTF. J is TRBJ1-2 and V is TRBV27; weak D call: TRBD1 (6 bases). Looked up from germline, CDR1 is MNHEY and CDR2 is SMNVEV (reference sequence). The CDR3 extends over 15 amino acids. Trimming cost V 2 bases and J 2 bases, with 12 bases left between them.

This clone was recorded once. This sequence joins TRBV7-3 and TRBJ2-1; unclear D gene. The CDR3 runs 14 residues. V lost 2 bases and J 5 bases, leaving 10 bases between the germline ends. Germline V gene lookup returns CDR1 SGHTA and CDR2 FQGTGA. As DNA, the CDR3 is TGTGCCAGCAGCTTAGGATCCACTAACAATGAGCAGTTCTTC. This translates into CASSLGSTNNEQFF. The full variable domain, with the rest looked up from reference TRBV7-3 and TRBJ2-1, is GAGVSQTPSNKVTEKGKYVELRCDPISGHTALYWYRQSLGQGPEFLIYFQGTGAADDSGLPNDRFFAVRPEGSVSTLKIQRTERGDSAVYLCASSLGSTNNEQFFGPGTRLTVL.

This chain links TRBV30 with TRBJ2-2, with 8 nucleotides matching TRBD2. The CDR3 is 13 amino acids. Germline trimming cut 0 bases from V and 7 bases from J; bases unmatched to any gene: 1. Germline V CDR1 and CDR2: GTSNPN, SVGIG (reference sequence). The CDR3 protein is CAWSVAGGGELFF. The CDR3 nucleotides are TGTGCCTGGAGTGTTGCGGGGGGCGGGGAGCTGTTTTTT.

The DNA for the CDR3 is TGTGCCACCAGCAGACTACTAGCGGGAGGGTCAGATACGCAGTATTTT. Its protein product is CATSRLLAGGSDTQYF. The chain links TRBV15 to TRBJ2-3; 13 bases fit TRBD2. The CDR3 totals 16 residues. Germline assignment: CDR1 LNHNV and CDR2 YYDKDF (reference sequence). The ends lost 2 bases at V and 4 bases at J; junction bases unmatched: 3.

This clone has more than one count but fewer than ten. V usage is TRBV6-5 and J usage is TRBJ1-4; D is perhaps TRBD1 (6 bases). The germline V gene encodes CDR1 MNHEY and CDR2 SVGAGI. The CDR3 loop spans 14 amino acids. The V end was cut by 6 bases, the J end by 8 bases, with 16 bases between. The CDR3 sequence: CASREVGGQEKLFF. For the CDR3, the DNA is TGTGCCAGCAGAGAGGTTGGGGGCCAGGAAAAACTGTTTTTT.

The chain carries TRBV29-1 and TRBJ2-1, with D unclear. Per the germline V gene, CDR1 is SQVTM and CDR2 is ANQGSEA. CDR3 length: 13 amino acids. With 7 bases removed from V and 7 bases from J, the gap between germline ends came to 17 bases. The CDR3 loop reads CSAYSGQANEQFF. The CDR3, as DNA: TGCAGCGCCTACTCTGGGCAGGCAAATGAGCAGTTCTTC.

The V gene is TRBV7-9, the J gene TRBJ2-1; TRBD2 agrees at 14 bases. Germline V gene lookup returns CDR1 SEHNR and CDR2 FQNEAQ (reference sequence). The length of the CDR3 is 18 residues. V lost 6 bases and J lost 2; bases outside the gene matches: 9. The CDR3 here is CASRRTSGRFQTYNEQFF. CDR3 nucleotides: TGTGCCAGCAGGCGGACTAGCGGGAGGTTCCAGACCTACAATGAGCAGTTCTTC. The full variable domain, in which reference TRBV7-9 and TRBJ2-1 provide the parts outside the CDR3, is DTGVSQNPRHKITKRGQNVTFRCDPISEHNRLYWYRQTLGQGPEFLTYFQNEAQLEKSRLLSDRFSAERPKGSFSTLEIQRTEQGDSAMYLCASRRTSGRFQTYNEQFFGPGTRLTVL.